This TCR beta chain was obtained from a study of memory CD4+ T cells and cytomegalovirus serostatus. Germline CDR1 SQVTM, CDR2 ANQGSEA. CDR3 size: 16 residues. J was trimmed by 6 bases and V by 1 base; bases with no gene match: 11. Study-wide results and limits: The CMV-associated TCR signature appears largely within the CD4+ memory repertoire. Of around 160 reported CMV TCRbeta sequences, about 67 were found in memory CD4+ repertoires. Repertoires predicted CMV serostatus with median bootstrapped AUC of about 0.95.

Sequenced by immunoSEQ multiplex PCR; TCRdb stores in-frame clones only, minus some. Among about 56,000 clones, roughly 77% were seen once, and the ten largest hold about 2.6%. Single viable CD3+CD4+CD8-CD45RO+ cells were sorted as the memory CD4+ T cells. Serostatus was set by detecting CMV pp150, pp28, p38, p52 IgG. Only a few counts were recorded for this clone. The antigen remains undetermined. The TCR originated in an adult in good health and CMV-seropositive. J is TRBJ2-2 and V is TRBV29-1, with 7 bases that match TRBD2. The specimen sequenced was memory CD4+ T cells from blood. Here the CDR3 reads CSVEGVEAGVPGELFF. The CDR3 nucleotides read TGCAGCGTTGAAGGGGTCGAGGCGGGAGTTCCCGGGGAGCTGTTTTTT.